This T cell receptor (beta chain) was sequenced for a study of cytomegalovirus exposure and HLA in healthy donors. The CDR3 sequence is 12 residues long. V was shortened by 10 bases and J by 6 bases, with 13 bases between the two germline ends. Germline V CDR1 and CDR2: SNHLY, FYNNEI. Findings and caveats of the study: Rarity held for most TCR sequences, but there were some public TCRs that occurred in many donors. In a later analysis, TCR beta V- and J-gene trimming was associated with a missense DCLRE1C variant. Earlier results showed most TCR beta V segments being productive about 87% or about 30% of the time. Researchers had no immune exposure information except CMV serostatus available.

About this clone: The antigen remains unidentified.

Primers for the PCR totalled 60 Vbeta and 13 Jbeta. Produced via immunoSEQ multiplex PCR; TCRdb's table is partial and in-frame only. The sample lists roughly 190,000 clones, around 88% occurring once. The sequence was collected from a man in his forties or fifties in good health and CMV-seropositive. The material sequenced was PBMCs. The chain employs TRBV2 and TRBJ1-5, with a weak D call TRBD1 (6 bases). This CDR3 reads CAINRAGQPQHF. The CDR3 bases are TGTGCCATAAACAGGGCTGGTCAGCCCCAGCATTTT.